Shown below are 19 T cell receptor beta chains from a single sample sequenced in a study of cytomegalovirus exposure and HLA in healthy donors. TCRdb's table, derived via immunoSEQ multiplex PCR, lists solely in-frame clones and lacks some. The data contain some 90,000 clones, roughly 96% of them seen just once; the ten biggest clones take up 0.6% to 0.85%. Material: PBMCs. The receptor set was obtained from a man between 18 and 29 years old in good health and CMV-seronegative.

V is TRBV28 and J is TRBJ2-7; no clear D. Germline CDR1 MDHEN, CDR2 SYDVKM. The CDR3 length is 13 residues. V was shortened by 8 bases and J by 1 base, with 12 bases between the two germline ends. The CDR3 coding sequence is TGTGCCAGCCTCCTTGCCGGTTCCTACGAGCAGTACTTC. It codes for CASLLAGSYEQYF.

The V call is TRBV6-1, the J call TRBJ2-2; perhaps TRBD1 as D (5 bases). Trimming took 0 bases from V and 6 from J, leaving 11 bases between them. The germline gives CDR1 MNHNS, CDR2 SASEGT. CDR3 length: 15 amino acids. The CDR3 spells CASSEALQGPGELFF. The CDR3 nucleotides are TGTGCCAGCAGTGAAGCGCTTCAGGGCCCCGGGGAGCTGTTTTTT.

The J gene is TRBJ2-2, the V gene TRBV2, with 8 bases that match TRBD1. CDR1 is SNHLY, CDR2 FYNNEI, per germline. This CDR3 comprises 12 residues. The junction had 4 bases not matched to a gene; V was cut back by 10 bases and J by 6 bases. CDR3 coding DNA: TGTGCCACCCCGACAGGGGCCGGGGAGCTGTTTTTT. It yields the protein CATPTGAGELFF.

The rearrangement uses TRBV28 and TRBJ2-7; D gene uncertain. The V gene lost 3 bases and the J gene lost 4 bases, with 19 bases spanning the gap. The CDR3 is 16 residues long. Germline-derived CDR1 and CDR2 are MDHEN and SYDVKM. The CDR3 DNA follows: TGTGCCAGCAGTTTTGTAGCCTCCGGTTACTCATACGAGCAGTACTTC. Translation: CASSFVASGYSYEQYF. Full variable domain (outside the CDR3, taken from reference TRBV28 and TRBJ2-7): DVKVTQSSRYLVKRTGEKVFLECVQDMDHENMFWYRQDPGLGLRLIYFSYDVKMKEKGDIPEGYSVSREKKERFSLILESASTNQTSMYLCASSFVASGYSYEQYFGPGTRLTVT.

This clone was recorded once. The rearrangement links TRBV11-2 to TRBJ2-1, with 14 nucleotides matching TRBD2. V lost 4 bases, J lost 8 bases, and 16 bases stayed unmatched. The CDR3 has 19 residues. CDR1 is SGHAT, CDR2 FQNNGV, per germline. This CDR3 reads CASSWTRTTGTSGSHEQFF. The CDR3, as DNA: TGTGCCAGCAGCTGGACTAGGACTACCGGGACTAGCGGGAGTCATGAGCAGTTCTTC. Looking up the rest from reference TRBV11-2 and TRBJ2-1 gives the full variable domain: EAGVAQSPRYKIIEKRQSVAFWCNPISGHATLYWYQQILGQGPKLLIQFQNNGVVDDSQLPKDRFSAERLKGVDSTLKIQPAKLEDSAVYLCASSWTRTTGTSGSHEQFFGPGTRLTVL.

The chain joins TRBV5-6 to TRBJ2-7, with 10 bases that match TRBD2. This CDR3 has 15 amino acids. The germline V gene has CDR1 SGHDT and CDR2 YYEEEE. Unmatched junction bases numbered 6, after V lost 3 bases and J lost 3 bases. The CDR3 protein is CASSSGLAALYEQYF. For the CDR3, the DNA is TGTGCCAGCAGCTCTGGACTAGCGGCACTCTACGAGCAGTACTTC. Using reference TRBV5-6 and TRBJ2-7 for the parts outside the CDR3, the full variable domain is DAGVTQSPTHLIKTRGQQVTLRCSPKSGHDTVSWYQQALGQGPQFIFQYYEEEERQRGNFPDRFSGHQFPNYSSELNVNALLLGDSALYLCASSSGLAALYEQYFGPGTRLTVT.

The chain employs TRBV7-9 and TRBJ1-2; D not resolved. The germline CDR1 and CDR2 sequences are SEHNR and FQNEAQ (reference sequence). The length of the CDR3 is 14 residues. Trimming removed 5 bases at V and 4 bases at J, with 14 bases between. Written as DNA, the CDR3 is TGTGCCAGCAGCCCGGAGCATGGGTTCTATGGCTACACCTTC. It translates to CASSPEHGFYGYTF.

The table lists this clone with a count of one. This sequence joins TRBV6-1 and TRBJ1-2; no clear D gene. Germline assignment: CDR1 MNHNS and CDR2 SASEGT. This CDR3 contains 12 residues. The V and J ends lost 0 bases and 6 bases respectively, with 5 bases between them. The CDR3 DNA reads TGTGCCAGCAGTGAAGCGAGGGATGGCTACACCTTC. This encodes CASSEARDGYTF.

The CDR3 spells CASSLGRGGAGGYTF. As DNA, the CDR3 is TGTGCCAGCAGTTTGGGAAGGGGGGGCGCGGGAGGCTACACCTTC. The chain has TRBV27 and TRBJ1-2; maybe TRBD1 (6 bases). The germline V gene has CDR1 MNHEY and CDR2 SMNVEV (reference sequence). The CDR3 has 15 amino acids. V lost 3 bases and J 8 bases, leaving 19 bases between the germline ends.

The chain joins TRBV6-1 to TRBJ1-1; a weak D match, TRBD1 (5 bases). Germline V lookup: CDR1 MNHNS, CDR2 SASEGT. This CDR3 region has 19 residues. V lost 4 bases, J lost 4 bases, and 28 bases lay in between. In DNA form, the CDR3 reads TGTGCCAGCAGTGGCCGATTGGGACCGGGAGGTATAGACGGCACTGAAGCTTTCTTT. Translating it yields CASSGRLGPGGIDGTEAFF.

This rearrangement joins TRBV5-6 to TRBJ2-5; D unresolved. V was trimmed by 0 bases and J by 3 bases, leaving 9 bases between them. Germline assignment: CDR1 SGHDT and CDR2 YYEEEE. This CDR3 comprises 14 residues. The chain's CDR3 is CASSLVAVEETQYF. In DNA form, the CDR3 reads TGTGCCAGCAGCTTGGTGGCAGTTGAAGAGACCCAGTACTTC. Complete variable domain (other parts from reference TRBV5-6 and TRBJ2-5): DAGVTQSPTHLIKTRGQQVTLRCSPKSGHDTVSWYQQALGQGPQFIFQYYEEEERQRGNFPDRFSGHQFPNYSSELNVNALLLGDSALYLCASSLVAVEETQYFGPGTRLLVL.

The genes are TRBV5-1 and TRBJ1-5; perhaps TRBD1 as D (6 bases). Germline-derived CDR1 and CDR2 are SGHRS and YFSETQ. The CDR3 spans 15 residues. V gave up 3 bases and J gave up 3 bases, with 13 bases separating them. CDR3 DNA sequence: TGCGCCAGCAGCTGGTCAGGGGTTTCCAATCAGCCCCAGCATTTT. Protein sequence: CASSWSGVSNQPQHF.

The genes are TRBV5-4 and TRBJ2-3; D gene ambiguous. Trimming shortened V by 0 bases and J by 1 base, and 9 bases separated the two germline ends. Per the germline V gene, CDR1 is SGHNT and CDR2 is YYREEE (reference sequence). The CDR3 contains 15 residues. As DNA, the CDR3 is TGTGCCAGCAGCTTGGGCCGTACAGGCACAGATACGCAGTATTTT. Amino acid sequence: CASSLGRTGTDTQYF.

Concerning this clone itself: A read error may produce the germline difference seen at one junction end. This chain connects TRBV7-3 to TRBJ1-3; D is unclear. The CDR3 length is 13 residues. In germline, CDR1 is SGHTA, CDR2 FQGTGA. The CDR3 region has the DNA TGTGCCAGCAGCCTAACTCTCGGAAACACCATATATTTT. Its protein is CASSLTLGNTIYF.

The J gene is TRBJ2-2, the V gene TRBV29-1, with D perhaps TRBD2 (5 bases). The germline V gene has CDR1 SQVTM and CDR2 ANQGSEA. CDR3 size: 12 residues. Trimming cost V 8 bases and J 1 base, with 8 bases left between them. The CDR3 DNA sequence: TGCAGCTCCGAGGGGAACACCGGGGAGCTGTTTTTT. It yields the protein CSSEGNTGELFF.

This clone appeared once. The rearrangement uses TRBV7-8 and TRBJ1-1, with TRBD1 matching 8 bases. Germline V gene data show CDR1 as SGHVS and CDR2 as FQNEAQ. With 1 base clipped from V and 5 bases from J, the junction kept 6 bases outside the gene matches. This CDR3 is 15 amino acids long. The CDR3, as DNA: TGTGCCAGCAGCTTAGATAGGGACAGGCATACTGAAGCTTTCTTT. Its protein is CASSLDRDRHTEAFF.

Only a few counts were recorded for this clone. V gene TRBV9 combines with J gene TRBJ2-2; 7 bases agree with TRBD2. This CDR3 is 19 amino acids long. V lost 0 bases and J lost 0; bases outside the gene matches: 11. Germline V gene sequence: CDR1 SGDLS, CDR2 YYNGEE. This CDR3 is CASSVGLGRLAPNTGELFF. The CDR3, as DNA: TGTGCCAGCAGCGTAGGGCTGGGGAGACTAGCACCGAACACCGGGGAGCTGTTTTTT. The full variable domain, in which reference TRBV9 and TRBJ2-2 provide the parts outside the CDR3, is DSGVTQTPKHLITATGQRVTLRCSPRSGDLSVYWYQQSLDQGLQFLIQYYNGEERAKGNILERFSAQQFPDLHSELNLSSLELGDSALYFCASSVGLGRLAPNTGELFFGEGSRLTVL.

The rearrangement links TRBV29-1 to TRBJ2-2; weak D call: TRBD1 (5 bases). Trimming removed 2 bases at V and 5 bases at J, with 12 bases between. The CDR3 length is 14 residues. Germline-derived CDR1 and CDR2 are SQVTM and ANQGSEA. CDR3 DNA sequence: TGCAGCGTTGAATCCAGGGTTGGGACCGGGGAGCTGTTTTTT. It codes for CSVESRVGTGELFF.

The sample holds a few counts of this clone. This chain connects TRBV10-2 to TRBJ1-2; the D is unclear. V was shortened by 0 bases and J by 7 bases, with 12 bases between the two germline ends. Per the germline V gene, CDR1 is WSHSY and CDR2 is SAAADI. This CDR3 is 14 amino acids long. This CDR3 reads CASSESLRVRGYTF. CDR3 nucleotide sequence: TGCGCCAGCAGTGAGTCTCTCCGGGTGCGTGGCTACACCTTC.